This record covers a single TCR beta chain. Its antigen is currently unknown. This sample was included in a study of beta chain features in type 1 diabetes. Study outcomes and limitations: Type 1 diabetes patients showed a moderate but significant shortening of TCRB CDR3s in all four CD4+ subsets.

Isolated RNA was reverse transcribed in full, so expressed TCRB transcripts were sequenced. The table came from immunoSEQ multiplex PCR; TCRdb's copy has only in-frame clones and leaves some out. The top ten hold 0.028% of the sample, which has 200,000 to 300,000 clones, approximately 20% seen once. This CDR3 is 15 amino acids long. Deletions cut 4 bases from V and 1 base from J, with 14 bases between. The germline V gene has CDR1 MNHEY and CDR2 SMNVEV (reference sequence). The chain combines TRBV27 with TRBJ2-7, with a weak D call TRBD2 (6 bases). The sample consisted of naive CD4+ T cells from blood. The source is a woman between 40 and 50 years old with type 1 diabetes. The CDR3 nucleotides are TGTGCCAGCAGTTCCTACCCGGGGGAATCCTACGAGCAGTACTTC. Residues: CASSSYPGESYEQYF.